This T cell receptor (beta chain) was found in a study of cytomegalovirus exposure and HLA in healthy donors. The PCR contained 60 Vbeta and 13 Jbeta primers. Assay: immunoSEQ multiplex PCR; the TCRdb copy retains only in-frame clones and omits some. The top ten hold over 1.1% of the sample, which has a few hundred thousand clones, 83% seen once. The CDR3 is made up of 14 amino acids. The V gene's germline CDR1 is SGHTA and CDR2 FQGTGA. The V segment lost 2 bases and the J segment 5 bases; nucleotides outside the gene matches: 3. Donors counted as nominally healthy when sampled, yet unrecorded immune exposures were likely.

This receptor was identified in a girl under 18 in good health and CMV-seronegative. The rearrangement links TRBV7-3 to TRBJ2-7; 10 nucleotides line up with TRBD2. The specimen sequenced was PBMCs. Written as DNA, the CDR3 is TGTGCCAGCAGCTTAGTAGCGGGAGGAAACGAGCAGTACTTC. It specifies CASSLVAGGNEQYF.